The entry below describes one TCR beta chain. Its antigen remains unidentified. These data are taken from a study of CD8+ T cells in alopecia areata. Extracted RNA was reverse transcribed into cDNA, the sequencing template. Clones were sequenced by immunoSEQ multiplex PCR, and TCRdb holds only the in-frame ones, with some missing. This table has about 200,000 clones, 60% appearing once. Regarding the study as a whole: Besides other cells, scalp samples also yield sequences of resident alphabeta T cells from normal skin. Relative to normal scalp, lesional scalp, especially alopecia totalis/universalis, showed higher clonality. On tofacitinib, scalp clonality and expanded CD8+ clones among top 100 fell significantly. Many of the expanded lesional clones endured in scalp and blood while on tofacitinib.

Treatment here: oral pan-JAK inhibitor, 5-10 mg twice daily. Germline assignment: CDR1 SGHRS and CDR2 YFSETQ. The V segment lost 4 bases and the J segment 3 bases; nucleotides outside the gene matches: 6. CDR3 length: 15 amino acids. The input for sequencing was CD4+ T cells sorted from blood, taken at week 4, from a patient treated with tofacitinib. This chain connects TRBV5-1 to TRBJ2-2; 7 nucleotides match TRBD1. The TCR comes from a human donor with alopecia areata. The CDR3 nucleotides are TGCGCCAGCAGCCACGCTGACAGGGACACCGGGGAGCTGTTTTTT. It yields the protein CASSHADRDTGELFF.